One sample yielded the 14 T cell receptor beta chains listed below, sequenced in a study of CD8+ T cells in alopecia areata. Treatment defined: oral pan-JAK inhibitor, 5-10 mg twice daily. In each case, RNA was isolated and then reverse transcribed into cDNA as the sequencing template. Repertoires were generated with immunoSEQ multiplex PCR, while TCRdb's copy carries only in-frame clones and drops some. The table has about 190,000 clones, 60% seen once; the top ten hold approximately 1%. Specimen: CD4+ T cells sorted from blood, collected at week 24, from a patient treated with tofacitinib. These receptors all stem from a human donor with alopecia areata.

The rearrangement links TRBV30 to TRBJ2-5; D is possibly TRBD1 (6 bases). CDR3 length: 13 residues. V lost 5 bases to trimming and J lost 3 bases, with 13 bases between them. In germline, CDR1 is GTSNPN, CDR2 SVGIG (reference sequence). The CDR3 protein is CAWAGTPEETQYF. Here the CDR3 DNA reads TGTGCCTGGGCCGGGACACCCGAAGAGACCCAGTACTTC.

Only a few counts were recorded for this clone. The J gene is TRBJ2-1, the V gene TRBV6-6, with 8 bases that match TRBD1. CDR1 MNHNY and CDR2 SVGAGI come from the germline V gene (reference sequence). This CDR3 comprises 14 residues. Unmatched junction bases numbered 2, after V lost 2 bases and J lost 5 bases. The CDR3 DNA sequence: TGTGCCAGCAGTTACCGGACAGGGAACAATGAGCAGTTCTTC. It is translated as CASSYRTGNNEQFF.

This clone showed up just a few times. This rearrangement joins TRBV13 to TRBJ1-3; TRBD1 matches 9 bases. Germline V gene data show CDR1 as PRHDT and CDR2 as FYEKMQ (reference sequence). This CDR3 is 18 amino acids long. The trim removed 3 bases at V and 3 bases at J, leaving 12 bases unmatched. CDR3 sequence: CASSFTGGSMGGGNTIYF. CDR3 bases: TGTGCCAGCAGCTTTACAGGGGGCTCCATGGGAGGTGGAAACACCATATATTTT.

Regarding this clone: One end of the junction varies from germline; a read error may be responsible. The V gene is TRBV29-1, the J gene TRBJ2-7, with D uncertain. Germline CDR1 reads SQVTM; CDR2 reads ANQGSEA. The CDR3 has 13 amino acids. The CDR3 coding sequence is TGCAGCGTTGAAGTGGCCAGCTCCTGCGAGCAGTACTTC. This sequence encodes CSVEVASSCEQYF.

The genes are TRBV6-1 and TRBJ2-2; TRBD1 might be the D (5 bases). The V gene's germline CDR1 is MNHNS and CDR2 SASEGT. The CDR3 sequence is 15 residues long. The ends were cut back, 2 bases at V and 2 bases at J, with 9 bases in the middle. The chain's CDR3 is CASSERTLNTGELFF. The DNA of the CDR3 is TGTGCCAGCAGTGAAAGGACACTCAACACCGGGGAGCTGTTTTTT.

A note on this clone: The sample contains more than one DNA sequence encoding this CDR3. The chain couples TRBV29-1 to TRBJ1-2; D uncertain. Trimming removed 5 bases from V and 8 bases from J, with 6 bases in between. Germline lookup yields CDR1 SQVTM and CDR2 ANQGSEA. The CDR3 has 9 amino acids. The CDR3 coding sequence is TGCAGCGTTAGCCCCGGCTACACCTTC. As protein: CSVSPGYTF.

The J gene is TRBJ1-5, the V gene TRBV7-9; D gene unclear. Trimming cost V 7 bases and J 4 bases, with 14 bases left between them. The CDR3 spans 14 residues. Germline CDR1 SEHNR, CDR2 FQNEAQ (reference sequence). In DNA, the CDR3 is TGTGCCAGCAACGATCTAGAGGGTAATCAGCCCCAGCATTTT. Its translation is CASNDLEGNQPQHF.

V and J are TRBV23-1 and TRBJ1-5; no reliable D call. TRBV23-1 is labeled an ORF, and its function is uncertain. Trimming took 4 bases from V and 4 from J, leaving 11 bases between them. The CDR3 spans 14 residues. The CDR3 sequence: CASSRGEANQPQHF. The CDR3 bases are TGCGCCAGCAGTCGTGGGGAGGCAAATCAGCCCCAGCATTTT.

The chain has TRBV6-6 and TRBJ2-1, with 8 bases that match TRBD2. Trimming removed 6 bases from V and 8 bases from J; junction bases left unmatched: 9. The CDR3 contains 14 residues. Germline CDR1 MNHNY, CDR2 SVGAGI (reference sequence). CDR3 bases: TGTGCCAGCAGCCCCGGGACTAGAAGTGATGAGCAGTTCTTC. Translating it yields CASSPGTRSDEQFF.

The rearrangement uses TRBV4-3 and TRBJ2-1; D is ambiguous. V was clipped by 4 bases and J by 10 bases, with 17 bases between them. The CDR3 covers 14 residues. CDR1 is LGHNA, CDR2 YSLEER, per germline. The CDR3 loop is CASSRNLGWSEQFF. CDR3 nucleotide sequence: TGCGCCAGCAGCCGAAATTTGGGGTGGTCGGAGCAGTTCTTC.

The V gene is TRBV27, the J gene TRBJ2-7, with D unresolved. Germline loops: CDR1 MNHEY, CDR2 SMNVEV (reference sequence). With 2 bases removed from V and 1 base from J, the gap between germline ends came to 12 bases. This CDR3 comprises 15 residues. The CDR3 DNA reads TGTGCCAGCAGTTTAAATTACGGCACATCCTACGAGCAGTACTTC. Its protein is CASSLNYGTSYEQYF.

This chain joins TRBV10-3 and TRBJ2-7, with TRBD1 as a possible D gene (5 bases). Trimming removed 7 bases from V and 1 base from J, with 14 bases in between. Germline CDR1 is ENHRY and CDR2 is SYGVKD. The CDR3 is 14 amino acids. The chain's CDR3 is CAIKPDRTSYEQYF. CDR3 bases: TGTGCCATCAAGCCAGATAGGACATCCTACGAGCAGTACTTC.

In regard to this clone: A junction boundary mismatches the germline segment, possibly from a read error. The chain couples TRBV30 to TRBJ1-2; D not resolved. The germline V gene has CDR1 GTSNPN and CDR2 SVGIG (reference sequence). This CDR3 spans 10 amino acids. This CDR3 is CAWFRERPEF. CDR3 nucleotide sequence: TGTGCCTGGTTCCGGGAGCGACCGGAATTC. Drawing the rest from reference TRBV30 and TRBJ1-2, the complete variable domain is SQTIHQWPATLVQPVGSPLSLECTVEGTSNPNLYWYRQAAGRGLQLLFYSVGIGQISSEVPQNLSASRPQDRQFILSSKKLLLSDSGFYLCAWFRERPEFGSGTRLTVV.

This clone was found once. The V and J genes are TRBV6-5 and TRBJ2-6, with D unclear. The CDR3 loop spans 14 amino acids. Trimming removed 6 bases at V and 2 bases at J, with 8 bases between. The germline gives CDR1 MNHEY, CDR2 SVGAGI. The CDR3 DNA sequence: TGTGCCAGCAGCGGTTTGACTGGGGCCAACGTCCTGACTTTC. The encoded protein is CASSGLTGANVLTF.